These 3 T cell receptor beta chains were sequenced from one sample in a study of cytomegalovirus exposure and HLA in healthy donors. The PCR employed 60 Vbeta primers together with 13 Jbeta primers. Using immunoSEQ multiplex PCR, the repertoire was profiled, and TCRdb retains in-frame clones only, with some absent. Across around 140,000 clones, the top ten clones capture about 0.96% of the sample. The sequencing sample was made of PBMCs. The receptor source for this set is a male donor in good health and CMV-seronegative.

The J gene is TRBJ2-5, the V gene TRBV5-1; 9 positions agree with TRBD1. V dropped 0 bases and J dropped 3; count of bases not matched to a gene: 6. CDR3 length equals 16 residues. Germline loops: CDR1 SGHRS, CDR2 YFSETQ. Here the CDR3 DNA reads TGCGCCAGCAGCTTGGGAACAGGGGGCGGTGAAGAGACCCAGTACTTC. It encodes CASSLGTGGGEETQYF.

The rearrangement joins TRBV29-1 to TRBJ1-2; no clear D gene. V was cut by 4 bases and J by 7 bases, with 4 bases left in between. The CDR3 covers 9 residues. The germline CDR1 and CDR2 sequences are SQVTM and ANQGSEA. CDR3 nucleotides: TGCAGCGTTGTTAGTGGCTACACCTTC. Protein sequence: CSVVSGYTF.

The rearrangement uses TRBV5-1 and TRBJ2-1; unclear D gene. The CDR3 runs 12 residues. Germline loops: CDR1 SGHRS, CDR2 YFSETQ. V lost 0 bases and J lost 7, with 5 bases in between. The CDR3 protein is CASSLARNEQFF. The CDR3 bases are TGCGCCAGCAGCTTGGCCCGGAATGAGCAGTTCTTC.